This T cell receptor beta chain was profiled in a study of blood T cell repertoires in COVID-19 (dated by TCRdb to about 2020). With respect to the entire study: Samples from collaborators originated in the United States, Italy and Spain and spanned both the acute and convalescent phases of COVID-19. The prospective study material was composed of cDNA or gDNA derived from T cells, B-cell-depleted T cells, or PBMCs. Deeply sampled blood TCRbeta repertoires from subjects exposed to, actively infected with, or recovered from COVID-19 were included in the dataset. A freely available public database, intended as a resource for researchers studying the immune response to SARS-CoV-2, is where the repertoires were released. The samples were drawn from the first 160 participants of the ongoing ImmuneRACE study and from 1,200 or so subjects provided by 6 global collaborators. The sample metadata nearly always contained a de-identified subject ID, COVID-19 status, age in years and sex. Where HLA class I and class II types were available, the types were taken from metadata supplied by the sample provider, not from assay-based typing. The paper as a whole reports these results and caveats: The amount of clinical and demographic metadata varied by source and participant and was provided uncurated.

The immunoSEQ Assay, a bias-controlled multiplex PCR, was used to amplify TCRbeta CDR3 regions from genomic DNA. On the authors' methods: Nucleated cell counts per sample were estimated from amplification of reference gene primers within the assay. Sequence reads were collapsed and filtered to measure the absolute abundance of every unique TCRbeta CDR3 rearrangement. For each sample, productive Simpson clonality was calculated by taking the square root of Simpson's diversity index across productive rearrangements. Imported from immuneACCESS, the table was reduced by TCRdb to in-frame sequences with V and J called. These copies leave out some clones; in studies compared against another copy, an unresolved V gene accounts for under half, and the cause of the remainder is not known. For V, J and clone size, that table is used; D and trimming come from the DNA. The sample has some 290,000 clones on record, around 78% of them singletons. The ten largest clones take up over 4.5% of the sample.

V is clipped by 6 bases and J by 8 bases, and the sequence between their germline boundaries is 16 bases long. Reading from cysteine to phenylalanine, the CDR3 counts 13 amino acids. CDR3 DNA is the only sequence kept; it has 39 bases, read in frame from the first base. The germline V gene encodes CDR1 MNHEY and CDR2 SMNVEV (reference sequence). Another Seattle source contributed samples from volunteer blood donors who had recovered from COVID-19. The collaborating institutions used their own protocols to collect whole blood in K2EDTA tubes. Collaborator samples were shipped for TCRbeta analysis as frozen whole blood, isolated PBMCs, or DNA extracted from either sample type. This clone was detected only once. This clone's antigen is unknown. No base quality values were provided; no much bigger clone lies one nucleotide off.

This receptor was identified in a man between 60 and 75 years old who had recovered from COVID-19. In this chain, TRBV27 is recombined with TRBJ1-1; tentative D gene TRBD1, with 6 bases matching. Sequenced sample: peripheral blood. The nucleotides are TGTGCCAGCAGACTTTCAGGGGCCGGGGAAGCTTTCTTT. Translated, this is CASRLSGAGEAFF.